Sequencing of this TCR beta chain was carried out in a study of blood T cell repertoires in COVID-19. Method: immunoSEQ multiplex PCR; TCRdb's copy keeps in-frame clones and lacks some. The sample has about 140,000 clones; approximately 85% are singletons. The CDR3 sequence is 15 residues long. Trimming removed 1 base from V and 1 base from J, with 10 bases in between. CDR1 is MNHEY, CDR2 SVGAGI, per germline. The V call is TRBV6-5, the J call TRBJ1-1, with D maybe TRBD1 (5 bases). What was sequenced was peripheral blood. The TCR originated in a man aged 70-80 years with acute or convalescent COVID-19. The DNA of the CDR3 is TGTGCCAGCAGTTACTTGCGGGGCACGAACACTGAAGCTTTCTTT. It codes for CASSYLRGTNTEAFF.